Each of the 32 T cell receptor beta chains below was sequenced from the same sample in a study of low-dose radiotherapy and immunotherapy resistance in tumors. Alpha- and beta-chain coverage of first-strand cDNA came from TRAV- and TRBV-specific primers. With a constant-region primer and a V-primer adapter, TCRs were subjected to around 20 PCR cycles of amplification. TCRdb used MiXCR to reprocess the reads, holding one entry per CDR3 protein. This repertoire shows approximately 9,000 distinct CDR3 sequences, roughly three quarters found once; its top ten account for around 7.1%. All receptors come from a human donor with advanced metastatic prostate, ovarian, gallbladder or colorectal cancer (not recorded which). This table probably holds off-target reads from a library built for another chain.

This chain joins TRBV19 and TRBJ1-4, with D hard to call. This CDR3 comprises 16 residues. Trimming cost V 6 bases and J 5 bases, with 19 bases left between them. CDR1 LNHDA and CDR2 SQIVND come from the germline V gene (reference sequence). CDR3 loop: CASRGRGRESNEKLFF. In DNA form, the CDR3 reads TGTGCCAGTAGGGGCCGCGGGCGGGAGTCCAATGAAAAACTGTTTTTT.

The rearrangement joins TRBV9 to TRBJ2-2; TRBD2 might be the D (5 bases). Germline V gives CDR1 SGDLS, CDR2 YYNGEE. This CDR3 is built from 15 residues. Trimming took off 0 bases at V and 4 bases at J, with 10 bases between the two ends. The CDR3, as DNA: TGTGCCAGCAGCGTAGTGTCTCGGGGCACCGGGGAGCTGTTTTTT. It codes for CASSVVSRGTGELFF.

The genes are TRBV13 and TRBJ1-5; no firm D call. Germline values: CDR1 PRHDT, CDR2 FYEKMQ (reference sequence). The ends were cut back, 6 bases at V and 7 bases at J, with 13 bases in the middle. This CDR3 comprises 13 residues. The CDR3 region is CASSQSPTQPQHF. DNA for the CDR3: TGTGCCAGCAGTCAGTCCCCCACCCAGCCCCAGCATTTT.

The chain has TRBV5-6 and TRBJ2-1; 9 bases map to TRBD1. The V gene's germline CDR1 is SGHDT and CDR2 YYEEEE. CDR3 length: 21 residues. Unmatched junction bases numbered 22, after V lost 4 bases and J lost 2 bases. The DNA of the CDR3 is TGTGCCAGCAGCGAGATTGGCAGACAGGGGGAGATTCGGATCCCCTACAATGAGCAGTTCTTC. Translating gives CASSEIGRQGEIRIPYNEQFF.

The genes are TRBV5-1 and TRBJ1-1; tentatively, D is TRBD1 (5 bases). The CDR3 covers 12 residues. Germline V gives CDR1 SGHRS, CDR2 YFSETQ. With 4 bases removed from V and 10 bases from J, the gap between germline ends came to 14 bases. The CDR3, as DNA: TGCGCCAGCAGCCCCGGAATCGGGGCAGCTTTCTTT. Amino acids: CASSPGIGAAFF. Variable domain in full (rest from reference TRBV5-1 and TRBJ1-1): KAGVTQTPRYLIKTRGQQVTLSCSPISGHRSVSWYQQTPGQGLQFLFEYFSETQRNKGNFPGRFSGRQFSNSRSEMNVSTLELGDSALYLCASSPGIGAAFFGQGTRLTVV.

The gene calls are TRBV18 and TRBJ1-1, with a tentative D call TRBD1 (6 bases). The CDR3 runs 14 residues. Germline V gene lookup returns CDR1 KGHSH and CDR2 LQKENI. V lost 3 bases, J lost 2 bases, and 10 bases lay in between. In nucleotides, the CDR3 is TGTGCCAGCTCACCCTTGACAGGAAACACTGAAGCTTTCTTT. It translates to CASSPLTGNTEAFF.

J is TRBJ2-2 and V is TRBV21-1; the D call of TRBD1 is as the table states it, not checked on the DNA. TRBV21-1 is annotated as a pseudogene. The CDR3 runs 20 residues. CDR3 coding DNA: TGTGCCAGCAGCAAAGTCGGGACAGGGCTGGCTAGCGGGGAGTTCGGGGAGCTGTTTTTT. This encodes CASSKVGTGLASGEFGELFF.

The chain employs TRBV19 and TRBJ2-2; no reliable D call. From germline, CDR1 is LNHDA and CDR2 SQIVND (reference sequence). V gave up 5 bases and J gave up 2 bases, with 9 bases separating them. The CDR3 runs to 14 residues. CDR3 region: CASSVTTNTGELFF. In DNA, the CDR3 is TGTGCCAGTAGTGTTACTACCAACACCGGGGAGCTGTTTTTT.

This clonotype has more than one count but fewer than ten. The V gene is TRBV19, the J gene TRBJ2-6; 9 bases fit TRBD1. The CDR3 sequence is 15 residues long. V dropped 7 bases and J dropped 2; count of bases not matched to a gene: 3. Germline V gives CDR1 LNHDA, CDR2 SQIVND (reference sequence). The CDR3 here is CASKRQGAGANVLTF. In DNA form, the CDR3 reads TGTGCCAGTAAACGACAGGGGGCTGGGGCCAACGTCCTGACTTTC.

CDR3 in DNA: TGTGCCAGCAGCCAAGAGATAGCGGGAGGGGATGAGCAGTTCTTC. This encodes CASSQEIAGGDEQFF. The rearrangement links TRBV3-1 to TRBJ2-1; the match to TRBD2 covers 11 bases. The length of the CDR3 is 15 residues. The ends lost 0 bases at V and 8 bases at J; junction bases unmatched: 3. Per the germline V gene, CDR1 is LGHDT and CDR2 is YNNKEL (reference sequence).

In its sample, this clonotype was seen once. V and J are TRBV9 and TRBJ2-7; no reliable D call. Trimming left V 4 bases short and J 2 bases short, with 16 bases between. Germline values: CDR1 SGDLS, CDR2 YYNGEE. This CDR3 has 15 amino acids. In nucleotides, the CDR3 is TGTGCCAGCAGCCCACGGGCCCAACTCCCCTACGAGCAGTACTTC. Amino acids: CASSPRAQLPYEQYF. The whole variable domain, remainder taken from reference TRBV9 and TRBJ2-7, is DSGVTQTPKHLITATGQRVTLRCSPRSGDLSVYWYQQSLDQGLQFLIQYYNGEERAKGNILERFSAQQFPDLHSELNLSSLELGDSALYFCASSPRAQLPYEQYFGPGTRLTVT.

The chain is built from TRBV2 and TRBJ2-2; D remains ambiguous. Trimming shortened V by 8 bases and J by 4 bases, and 17 bases separated the two germline ends. Germline CDR1 is SNHLY and CDR2 is FYNNEI. This CDR3 has 15 residues. CDR3 loop: CASAASAASTGELFF. In DNA form, the CDR3 reads TGTGCCAGCGCGGCGTCGGCAGCCTCCACCGGGGAGCTGTTTTTT.

The chain couples TRBV9 to TRBJ2-5; tentatively, D is TRBD1 (5 bases). The CDR3 contains 15 residues. CDR1 is SGDLS, CDR2 YYNGEE, per germline. V was cut by 0 bases and J by 1 base, with 10 bases left in between. DNA for the CDR3: TGTGCCAGCAGCGTAGATGGGGCAGGCCAAGAGACCCAGTACTTC. Translated, it gives CASSVDGAGQETQYF.

A few counts support this clonotype. V usage is TRBV20-1 and J usage is TRBJ2-5; maybe TRBD2 (5 bases). Trimming removed 0 bases at V and 7 bases at J, with 12 bases between. This CDR3 contains 13 residues. CDR1 and CDR2 (germline): DFQATT, SNEGSKA (reference sequence). The CDR3: CSARDEGSWTQYF. The CDR3 DNA follows: TGCAGTGCTAGAGATGAGGGTAGTTGGACCCAGTACTTC.

This sequence joins TRBV6-2 or TRBV6-3 and TRBJ1-4; weak D call: TRBD1 (6 bases). Germline V gives CDR1 MNHEY, CDR2 SVGEGT. The CDR3 loop spans 14 amino acids. Trimming removed 6 bases from V and 8 bases from J, with 16 bases in between. The CDR3 here is CASRPRGGVEKLFF. The CDR3 DNA reads TGTGCCAGCAGACCCCGAGGGGGGGTAGAAAAACTGTTTTTT.

There are a few counts of this clonotype. V gene TRBV5-4 combines with J gene TRBJ2-1; possible D gene TRBD2, 6 bases. V was trimmed by 4 bases and J by 4 bases, leaving 12 bases between them. CDR1 and CDR2 from the germline V gene are SGHNT and YYREEE (reference sequence). The CDR3 totals 14 residues. As DNA, the CDR3 is TGTGCCAGCAGCCTGGCGGGGTTATACAATGAGCAGTTCTTC. This codes for CASSLAGLYNEQFF.

The J gene is TRBJ2-5, the V gene TRBV29-1; 7 positions agree with TRBD2. This CDR3 spans 14 amino acids. The germline V gene encodes CDR1 SQVTM and CDR2 ANQGSEA. The V and J ends lost 7 bases and 6 bases, in that order; junction bases with no gene match: 14. Written as DNA, the CDR3 is TGCAGCGGAATCTGGGGGGGGACGAGTCAGACCCAGTACTTC. It yields the protein CSGIWGGTSQTQYF.

The chain uses TRBV20-1 and TRBJ2-1; 12 bases match TRBD2. V gave up 4 bases and J gave up 4 bases; unmatched junction bases: 5. CDR1 is DFQATT, CDR2 SNEGSKA, per germline (reference sequence). This CDR3 comprises 15 residues. The DNA for the CDR3 is TGCAGTGCTATGACTAGCGGGGGTCAATACAATGAGCAGTTCTTC. It specifies CSAMTSGGQYNEQFF.

The gene calls are TRBV7-2 and TRBJ2-3, with 9 bases fitting TRBD2. Germline V gives CDR1 SGHTA, CDR2 FQGNSA. With V trimmed by 5 bases and J by 1 base, 4 bases remained unmatched. The CDR3 has 15 amino acids. The CDR3 is CASSRGGGRTDTQYF. In DNA form, the CDR3 reads TGTGCCAGCAGCCGCGGGGGGGGACGCACAGATACGCAGTATTTT.

The J gene is TRBJ1-4, the V gene TRBV7-2; 7 bases agree with TRBD1. The CDR3 totals 14 residues. The ends lost 5 bases at V and 4 bases at J; junction bases unmatched: 4. Germline V gene data show CDR1 as SGHTA and CDR2 as FQGNSA. This chain's CDR3 is CASSPGQFNEKLFF. The CDR3 DNA follows: TGTGCCAGCAGCCCGGGACAGTTTAATGAAAAACTGTTTTTT.

This sequence joins TRBV24-1 and TRBJ2-2; TRBD1 might be the D (6 bases). This CDR3 has 16 amino acids. The V end was cut by 3 bases, the J end by 3 bases, with 13 bases between. Germline CDR1 KGHDR, CDR2 SFDVKD. CDR3 in DNA: TGTGCCACCAGTGATGCAGGGGTATTCGACACCGGGGAGCTGTTTTTT. Protein: CATSDAGVFDTGELFF.

Regarding this clonotype: Relative to the germline gene, one junction end is altered; a read error may explain this. The CDR3 DNA is TGCGCCAGCAGCGACCAGGGGGGTAGTGAGCAGTTCTTC. Protein sequence: CASSDQGGSEQFF. This chain connects TRBV6-9 to TRBJ2-1; D possibly corresponds to TRBD1 (7 bases). CDR1 and CDR2 (germline): MNHGY, SVAAGI. There are 13 residues in the CDR3.

This clonotype was seen more than once but under ten times. The chain recombines TRBV9 with TRBJ2-1, with TRBD2 matching 11 bases. This CDR3 is built from 16 residues. With 1 base clipped from V and 8 bases from J, the junction kept 8 bases outside the gene matches. Germline assignment: CDR1 SGDLS and CDR2 YYNGEE. In DNA, the CDR3 is TGTGCCAGCAGCGTACTTACTAGCGGGAGTAGACATGAGCAGTTCTTC. As protein: CASSVLTSGSRHEQFF.

This clonotype showed up just a few times. The J gene is TRBJ2-7, the V gene TRBV2, with unresolved D. Looked up from germline, CDR1 is SNHLY and CDR2 is FYNNEI. Trimming cost V 6 bases and J 0 bases, with 6 bases left between them. The CDR3 runs 12 residues. The CDR3 DNA sequence: TGTGCCAGCAGAACCCCCTCCTACGAGCAGTACTTC. Amino acid sequence: CASRTPSYEQYF.

The chain uses TRBV18 and TRBJ2-1; D tentatively fits TRBD1 or TRBD2 (5 bases each). CDR3 length: 15 residues. With 0 bases removed from V and 7 bases from J, the gap between germline ends came to 13 bases. CDR1 KGHSH and CDR2 LQKENI come from the germline V gene. The CDR3 loop is CASSPPGRVRNEQFF. Written as DNA, the CDR3 is TGTGCCAGCTCACCACCGGGGCGGGTCCGGAATGAGCAGTTCTTC.

The V call is TRBV3-1, the J call TRBJ2-7; 7 nucleotides match TRBD1. CDR3 length: 13 amino acids. Germline trimming cut 5 bases from V and 3 bases from J; bases unmatched to any gene: 4. Per the germline V gene, CDR1 is LGHDT and CDR2 is YNNKEL (reference sequence). This CDR3 is CASSIGQVYEQYF. The CDR3 nucleotides read TGTGCCAGCAGCATCGGACAGGTCTACGAGCAGTACTTC.

V usage is TRBV10-3 and J usage is TRBJ2-7; D unresolved. Germline V gene sequence: CDR1 ENHRY, CDR2 SYGVKD. This CDR3 comprises 15 residues. The V end lost 7 bases, the J end lost 3 bases, and 19 bases lay between the germline ends. The CDR3 sequence: CAIMGGGHQLYEQYF. For the CDR3, the DNA is TGTGCCATCATGGGCGGTGGGCACCAACTCTACGAGCAGTACTTC.

There are a few counts of this clonotype. This chain uses TRBV10-3 with TRBJ2-2, with a tentative D call TRBD1 (6 bases). The CDR3 length is 13 residues. The V end lost 6 bases, the J end lost 1 base, and 6 bases lay between the germline ends. Germline CDR1 and CDR2: ENHRY and SYGVKD. In DNA, the CDR3 is TGTGCCATCAGGGACAGGAACACCGGGGAGCTGTTTTTT. It encodes CAIRDRNTGELFF.

The genes are TRBV7-9 and TRBJ2-4, with TRBD1 matching over 8 bases. The CDR3 sequence is 15 residues long. Germline assignment: CDR1 SEHNR and CDR2 FQNEAQ (reference sequence). Trimming cost V 5 bases and J 0 bases; bases outside gene matches: 3. The CDR3 spells CASSRTGTAKNIQYF. The DNA for the CDR3 is TGTGCCAGCAGCCGGACAGGGACAGCCAAAAACATTCAGTACTTC.

This clonotype has just a few counts. The chain couples TRBV5-1 to TRBJ1-5; 7 nucleotides match TRBD1. Per germline, CDR1 SGHRS and CDR2 YFSETQ. The CDR3 consists of 13 residues. J was trimmed by 2 bases and V by 4 bases; bases with no gene match: 0. The CDR3 region is CASSQGGNQPQHF. CDR3 nucleotide sequence: TGCGCCAGCAGCCAGGGGGGCAATCAGCCCCAGCATTTT.

A word on this clonotype: Because the CDR3 is missing its conserved closing phenylalanine or tryptophan, this is likely a read error. The V call is TRBV20-1, the J call TRBJ2-1, with 10 bases aligning to TRBD2. The CDR3 has 15 amino acids. From germline, CDR1 is DFQATT and CDR2 SNEGSKA (reference sequence). Trimming took 6 bases from V and 4 from J; bases not matched to a gene: 9. CDR3 region: CSARPEAGGYNEQFI. The CDR3 DNA reads as TGCAGTGCAAGACCGGAAGCGGGGGGGTACAATGAGCAGTTCATC.

This clonotype was observed a single time. The V gene is TRBV19, the J gene TRBJ2-7, with TRBD2 as a possible D gene (6 bases). With 5 bases removed from V and 0 bases from J, the gap between germline ends came to 14 bases. The CDR3 has 15 amino acids. The germline CDR1 and CDR2 sequences are LNHDA and SQIVND (reference sequence). In DNA form, the CDR3 reads TGTGCCAGTAGTTGGTCACCGGGACTCTCCTACGAGCAGTACTTC. This translates into CASSWSPGLSYEQYF.